This T cell receptor beta chain is from a study of human T cells and chemical hapten exposure. Findings and limits, study-wide: The formation of large CDR3 similarity clusters by expanded TCRs significantly exceeded that of controls.

TCRdb fed the RACE reads into MiXCR, producing one record per CDR3 protein. This sample has 250,000 or so distinct CDR3 sequences, with about 9% found just once. The CDR3 runs 11 residues. Germline V gene lookup returns CDR1 GTSNPN and CDR2 SVGIG (reference sequence). In the case of this clonotype: Its antigen remains unidentified. One end of the junction does not line up with germline, which may come from a read error.

Time point meaning: pre-sensitization, week 0. This sample's treatment: therapeutic diphenylcyclopropenone sensitization with weekly scalp DPC. The chain combines TRBV30 with TRBJ2-7; D is unresolved. Material: whole blood, obtained in connection with sensitization to the hapten diphenylcyclopropenone (DPC). The TCR comes from a woman aged 40 to 50 with alopecia areata. Some clones in this sample may be carry-over from other donors' samples. For the CDR3, the DNA is TGTGCCTGGGGGAAAACCTATGAGCAGTACTTC. It codes for CAWGKTYEQYF.